Given below is one TCR beta chain in context. Its antigen remains unknown. The record originates from a study of shared clonotypes between healthy human individuals. Every one of the donors was a Caucasian adult that lived in Nashville, Tennessee. The repertoire was sequenced with immunoSEQ multiplex PCR; TCRdb's copy has only in-frame clones and lacks some. Of fewer than 2.5 million clones listed, over 85% are singletons. Study-wide results and caveats: Enrolling few donors narrowed the genetic and exposure-history diversity that was represented. Naive subsets generally had larger estimated richness than memory subsets. Tissue TCR repertoires likely differ from these blood-only repertoires.

This sequence was found in a man between 18 and 35 years old in good health. Some clones in this sample may be carry-over from other donors' samples. Sequences were obtained from naive CD4+ T cells from PBMCs. Subset defined: CD45RA+ positively selected.

As DNA, the CDR3 is TGTGCCAGCAGTTCTCGACCCAAAGGGCAGTACTTC. Translation gives CASSSRPKGQYF. The rearrangement joins TRBV6-1 to TRBJ2-7; D unclear. V shed 5 bases and J shed 9 bases, with 14 bases lying between them. Germline V gene data show CDR1 as MNHNS and CDR2 as SASEGT. The CDR3 is 12 amino acids.